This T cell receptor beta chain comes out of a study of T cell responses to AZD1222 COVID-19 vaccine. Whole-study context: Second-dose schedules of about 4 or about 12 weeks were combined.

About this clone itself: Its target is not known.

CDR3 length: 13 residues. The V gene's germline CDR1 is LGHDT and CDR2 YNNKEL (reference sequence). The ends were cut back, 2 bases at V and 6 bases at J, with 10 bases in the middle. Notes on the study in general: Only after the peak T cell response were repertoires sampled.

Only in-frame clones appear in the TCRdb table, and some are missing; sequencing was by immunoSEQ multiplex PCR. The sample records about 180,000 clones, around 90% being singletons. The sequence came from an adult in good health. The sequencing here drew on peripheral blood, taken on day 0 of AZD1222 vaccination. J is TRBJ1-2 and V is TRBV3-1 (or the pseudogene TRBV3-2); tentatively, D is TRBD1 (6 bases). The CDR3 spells CASSQTGNHGYTF. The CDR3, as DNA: TGTGCCAGCAGCCAAACAGGGAACCATGGCTACACCTTC.